These 22 T cell receptor beta chains were all obtained from the same sample, sequenced in a study of blood T cells in healthy people across ages (dated by TCRdb to the mid-2010s). The library relied on 5' RACE. The sequencing machine was an Illumina HiSeq 2500. A second roughly 7 to 11 cycle PCR used a sample-barcoded 5' primer and a J-beta primer mix. Using fastp trimming at Q25 and MiXCR clonotype assembly, TCRdb reanalyzed the public sequencing data and kept in-frame beta chains. All rows with the same CDR3 protein become a single entry with the most common DNA and genes. The sample table lists roughly 930,000 distinct CDR3 sequences, about 48% of them with a count of one. 13% of the sample comes from the top ten. Source material: blood. These receptors originate from a man aged 25 to 40 in good health.

The chain carries TRBV29-1 and TRBJ2-1; D not certain. This CDR3 comprises 16 residues. Germline loops: CDR1 SQVTM, CDR2 ANQGSEA. V gave up 3 bases and J gave up 7 bases, with 22 bases separating them. In nucleotides, the CDR3 is TGCAGCGTTGACGACATGGACGGGTCGGTAGTTAATGAGCAGTTCTTC. This sequence encodes CSVDDMDGSVVNEQFF.

V gene TRBV10-3 combines with J gene TRBJ2-4; TRBD2 matches at 10 bases. The J call is in doubt because the DNA end fits TRBJ2-7 better. Germline V gene sequence: CDR1 ENHRY, CDR2 SYGVKD. The CDR3 is 14 residues long. The CDR3 DNA reads TGTGCCATCAGTGATGGGACTAGCGTCTACGAGCAGTACTTC. As protein: CAISDGTSVYEQYF.

The chain employs TRBV10-3 and TRBJ2-7; D remains ambiguous. Germline V gene sequence: CDR1 ENHRY, CDR2 SYGVKD. Trimming took 2 bases from V and 4 from J, leaving 15 bases between them. The CDR3 has 15 residues. In nucleotides, the CDR3 is TGTGCCATCAGTGAGGGTTCGGGTTTCGGTTACGAGCAGTACTTC. It specifies CAISEGSGFGYEQYF.

This clonotype came up once. This rearrangement joins TRBV29-1 to TRBJ2-4; possibly TRBD1 or TRBD2 for D (5 bases each). Germline V CDR1 and CDR2: SQVTM, ANQGSEA. The CDR3 length is 12 residues. V lost 5 bases and J 7 bases, leaving 12 bases between the germline ends. This chain's CDR3 is CSVPRGDNIQYF. Here the CDR3 DNA reads TGCAGCGTTCCGAGGGGAGATAACATTCAGTACTTC.

On this clonotype itself: A much larger clone differs from this one at a single base, so this may be a read error. J is TRBJ2-7 and V is TRBV6-6, with 10 bases matching TRBD1. Germline loops: CDR1 MNHNY, CDR2 SVGAGI (reference sequence). V lost 8 bases and J lost 2; bases outside the gene matches: 6. This CDR3 is built from 14 residues. The CDR3 DNA is TGTGCCAGCGGTAACGGACAGGGGGCCTACGAGCAGTACTTC. This sequence encodes CASGNGQGAYEQYF.

This clonotype was seen more than once but under ten times. This chain uses TRBV3-1 with TRBJ1-2; D uncertain. Trimming pared 1 base from V and 0 bases from J, leaving 6 bases between. The CDR3 contains 14 residues. CDR1 and CDR2 (germline): LGHDT, YNNKEL (reference sequence). The CDR3 bases are TGTGCCAGCAGCCAAGGCTTGGCTAACTATGGCTACACCTTC. It translates to CASSQGLANYGYTF.

The V and J genes are TRBV28 and TRBJ2-5, with D uncertain. With the DNA end fitting TRBJ2-7 better, the J assignment may be wrong. CDR3 size: 16 residues. The germline CDR1 and CDR2 sequences are MDHEN and SYDVKM. Here the CDR3 reads CASTLGEAVLSSEQYF. Here the CDR3 DNA reads TGTGCCAGCACCCTAGGAGAGGCGGTCCTATCCAGCGAGCAGTACTTC.

The rearrangement joins TRBV11-3 to TRBJ2-7, with a possible D match to TRBD1 (5 bases). Trimming shortened V by 1 base and J by 0 bases, and 10 bases separated the two germline ends. CDR3 length: 15 amino acids. Looked up from germline, CDR1 is SGHNT and CDR2 is YENEEA. This CDR3 reads CASSLASDSSYEQYF. In nucleotides, the CDR3 is TGTGCCAGCAGCTTAGCCTCAGACAGCTCCTACGAGCAGTACTTC.

The chain has TRBV24-1 and TRBJ2-3; 7 nucleotides line up with TRBD1. The CDR3 spans 18 residues. Germline V gene sequence: CDR1 KGHDR, CDR2 SFDVKD. The trim removed 3 bases at V and 2 bases at J, leaving 13 bases unmatched. CDR3 loop: CATSDPRQGSLITDTQYF. The CDR3 nucleotides are TGTGCCACCAGTGATCCCAGACAGGGATCCCTCATCACAGATACGCAGTATTTT.

The rearrangement uses TRBV9 and TRBJ2-3, with D perhaps matching TRBD1 (5 bases). The germline gives CDR1 SGDLS, CDR2 YYNGEE. CDR3 length equals 15 residues. V was trimmed by 0 bases and J by 3 bases, leaving 11 bases between them. The DNA for the CDR3 is TGTGCCAGCAGCGTAGGGGGCCCTCAAACAGATACGCAGTATTTT. Protein product: CASSVGGPQTDTQYF.

This clonotype was seen many times. J is TRBJ2-7 and V is TRBV29-1, with D possibly being TRBD1 (6 bases). The CDR3 spans 14 residues. Germline assignment: CDR1 SQVTM and CDR2 ANQGSEA. The V end lost 4 bases, the J end lost 4 bases, and 17 bases lay between the germline ends. The CDR3 spells CSVGHGTKNYEQYF. The CDR3 DNA reads as TGCAGCGTTGGACACGGGACAAAGAATTACGAGCAGTACTTC.

V usage is TRBV7-2 and J usage is TRBJ2-5; 13 bases fit TRBD2. The CDR3 is 18 amino acids. Germline assignment: CDR1 SGHTA and CDR2 FQGNSA. After removal of 1 base from V and 0 bases from J, the junction contained 5 bases not matched to a gene. The CDR3 reads CASSLELLAGGNQETQYF. In DNA, the CDR3 is TGTGCCAGCAGCTTAGAGTTACTAGCGGGGGGGAACCAAGAGACCCAGTACTTC.

The rearrangement uses TRBV4-1 and TRBJ2-1; the D is unclear. Trimming removed 0 bases from V and 10 bases from J, with 10 bases in between. This CDR3 contains 13 residues. Germline V gene data show CDR1 as MGHRA and CDR2 as YSYEKL. The CDR3 DNA sequence: TGCGCCAGCAGCCAAGAAGAGGCGGTGGAGCAGTTCTTC. Its translation: CASSQEEAVEQFF.

This sequence joins TRBV12-3 or TRBV12-4 and TRBJ2-3; 14 bases match TRBD2. This CDR3 is 16 amino acids long. V shed 5 bases, J shed 5 bases, and the junction held 6 bases outside the gene matches. The CDR3 DNA follows: TGTGCCAGCAGTCCACCAGGACTAGCGGGGGGAGATACGCAGTATTTT. It translates to CASSPPGLAGGDTQYF.

This sequence joins TRBV6-5 and TRBJ2-7, with TRBD2 matching 12 bases. The CDR3 contains 15 residues. Germline V CDR1 and CDR2: MNHEY, SVGAGI. V was clipped by 2 bases and J by 2 bases; unmatched bases: 1. The CDR3 here is CASSYPSGGAYEQYF. The DNA for the CDR3 is TGTGCCAGCAGTTACCCTAGCGGGGGGGCCTACGAGCAGTACTTC.

This clonotype occurred once. The gene calls are TRBV12-3 or TRBV12-4 and TRBJ1-6; a possible D gene is TRBD1 (5 bases). Trimming took off 2 bases at V and 8 bases at J, with 13 bases between the two ends. This CDR3 has 15 amino acids. The CDR3 region has the DNA TGTGCCAGCAGTTTAAGGGGAACCGGGGATTCACCCCTCCACTTT. Protein product: CASSLRGTGDSPLHF.

The rearrangement uses TRBV20-1 and TRBJ2-7; D is perhaps TRBD2 (5 bases). V was shortened by 2 bases and J by 4 bases, with 15 bases between the two germline ends. The CDR3 length is 14 residues. Germline V gene sequence: CDR1 DFQATT, CDR2 SNEGSKA (reference sequence). The CDR3 spells CSARIPDSGYEQYF. CDR3 coding DNA: TGCAGTGCTAGAATCCCGGACTCGGGATACGAGCAGTACTTC.

A word on this clonotype: Relative to the germline gene, one junction end is altered; a read error may explain this. The chain links TRBV5-1 to TRBJ2-7, with D unresolved. The CDR3 covers 13 residues. From germline, CDR1 is SGHRS and CDR2 YFSETQ. The CDR3, as DNA: TGCGCCAGCAGCCCTGCAGCCTACTACGAGCAGTACTTT. Its translation: CASSPAAYYEQYF.

CDR3 sequence (DNA): TGCGCCAGCAGCCAACCGGGACAGGAGGACTACAATGAGCAGTTCTTC. It encodes CASSQPGQEDYNEQFF. V is TRBV4-1 and J is TRBJ2-1; 8 nucleotides match TRBD1. Looked up from germline, CDR1 is MGHRA and CDR2 is YSYEKL. V gave up 2 bases and J gave up 3 bases; unmatched junction bases: 6. The CDR3 extends over 16 amino acids.

The chain carries TRBV20-1 and TRBJ1-1, with 8 bases lining up with TRBD1. V lost 6 bases to trimming and J lost 5 bases; unmatched junction nucleotides: 11. Germline V gene lookup returns CDR1 DFQATT and CDR2 SNEGSKA (reference sequence). The CDR3 is made up of 14 amino acids. CDR3 loop: CSAKGQGAVTEAFF. The CDR3 nucleotides read TGCAGTGCAAAAGGTCAGGGGGCGGTTACTGAAGCTTTCTTT.

V and J are TRBV20-1 and TRBJ2-5, with D perhaps matching TRBD1 or TRBD2 (6 bases each). Germline CDR1 is DFQATT and CDR2 is SNEGSKA (reference sequence). The CDR3 loop spans 12 amino acids. V was clipped by 3 bases and J by 13 bases, with 18 bases between them. The CDR3 spells CSARGGDRPLYF. In DNA, the CDR3 is TGCAGTGCTAGGGGAGGAGACAGGCCCCTGTACTTC.

This clonotype was counted a few times. The chain carries TRBV5-1 and TRBJ2-7, with 7 bases fitting TRBD1. Trimming at V came to 4 bases and at J to 4 bases, leaving 14 bases not matched to a gene. The CDR3 contains 16 residues. Germline values: CDR1 SGHRS, CDR2 YFSETQ. The CDR3 nucleotides are TGCGCCAGCAGCGACCACCGGGGACAGTCGAGTTACGAGCAGTACTTC. This codes for CASSDHRGQSSYEQYF.